This TCR beta chain stems from a study of shared T cell receptors in the human thymus. Some clones are missing from TCRdb's copy, which holds only in-frame ones; the method was immunoSEQ multiplex PCR. The data show roughly 660,000 clones, over 75% seen once. Germline V gene data show CDR1 as SGHVS and CDR2 as FQNEAQ. The CDR3 extends over 15 amino acids. Trimming cost V 0 bases and J 4 bases; bases outside gene matches: 3. These data were also filed under a second study, of human thymus T cells.

This clonotype was obtained from a boy under three years old with a congenital heart defect. The specimen was thymocytes. This chain links TRBV7-8 with TRBJ1-5; 7 bases are a match to TRBD1. The CDR3 DNA reads as TGTGCCAGCAGCTTAGCGGGACAGAGTAATCAGCCCCAGCATTTT. This translates into CASSLAGQSNQPQHF.